What follows describes a single T cell receptor (beta chain). Its matching antigen is unknown. These data originate in a study of naive and memory T cell subsets. Germline V gene lookup returns CDR1 MNHNY and CDR2 SVGAGI (reference sequence). With 6 bases removed from V and 5 bases from J, the gap between germline ends came to 16 bases. The CDR3 loop spans 15 amino acids. Separate alpha and beta amplification began at the second PCR step. General study points: A few larger clonotypes appeared in naive repertoires, especially CD8, possibly memory cells re-expressing CD45RA.

Two oligonucleotides, mixed equimolar, formed the beta constant-region primer covering TRBC1 and TRBC2. Nested alpha and beta constant-region primers with the SP2 primer drove four PCR rounds on ligated cDNA. A single record per CDR3 protein comes from TCRdb applying MiXCR to the UMI-ligation and nested PCR reads. The table includes more than 95,000 distinct CDR3 sequences, more than 14% detected once. Sequences were obtained from naive CD8+ T cells from blood. The gene calls are TRBV6-6 and TRBJ1-4; D perhaps matches TRBD1 (6 bases). The receptor's source is a human donor in good health. CDR3 residues: CASSRPGQGNEKLFF. The CDR3 DNA sequence: TGTGCCAGCAGCCGACCGGGACAAGGAAATGAAAAACTGTTTTTT.